Presented here are 28 T cell receptor beta chains from one specimen sequenced in a study of blood T cell repertoires in COVID-19. Sequencing was performed with immunoSEQ multiplex PCR; in TCRdb, only in-frame clones are kept and a portion is missing. The top ten hold roughly 19% of the sample, which has some 160,000 clones, around four fifths seen once. The sequencing sample was made of peripheral blood. These receptors were obtained from a woman aged 70 to 79 who had recovered from COVID-19.

The chain recombines TRBV19 with TRBJ2-3; D is perhaps TRBD1 (5 bases). Trimming cost V 5 bases and J 3 bases, with 12 bases left between them. This CDR3 has 14 amino acids. Germline V lookup: CDR1 LNHDA, CDR2 SQIVND (reference sequence). CDR3 loop: CASSPQGWTDTQYF. CDR3 in DNA: TGTGCCAGTAGTCCCCAGGGCTGGACAGATACGCAGTATTTT.

The chain employs TRBV6-5 and TRBJ2-4; D unclear. Between the trimmed V and J ends, which lost 0 bases and 12 bases, there was a span of 9 bases. The germline V gene has CDR1 MNHEY and CDR2 SVGAGI. The CDR3 sequence is 12 residues long. In DNA form, the CDR3 reads TGTGCCAGCAGTTACTCGAGAGGCCGTCAGTACTTC. Translating it yields CASSYSRGRQYF.

This clone was recorded a few times. CDR3 sequence: CASSGGSGQPQHF. DNA of the CDR3: TGTGCCAGCAGCGGGGGTAGCGGTCAGCCCCAGCATTTT. The V and J genes are TRBV2 and TRBJ1-5, with D possibly matching TRBD1 (5 bases). Trimming shortened V by 6 bases and J by 6 bases, and 12 bases separated the two germline ends. CDR1 is SNHLY, CDR2 FYNNEI, per germline. The CDR3 extends over 13 amino acids.

Comments on this clone: The sample carries other DNA sequences with the same CDR3. The genes are TRBV5-1 and TRBJ1-2, with TRBD1 identical over 11 bases. The CDR3 is 13 residues long. Germline assignment: CDR1 SGHRS and CDR2 YFSETQ. V was clipped by 4 bases and J by 8 bases; unmatched bases: 4. CDR3 nucleotide sequence: TGCGCCAGCAGCCAGGGACAGGGGGAGGGCTACACCTTC. This codes for CASSQGQGEGYTF.

The chain joins TRBV5-1 to TRBJ1-2; tentatively, D is TRBD1 (5 bases). CDR3 size: 12 residues. Trimming removed 2 bases at V and 13 bases at J, with 15 bases between. Germline V gives CDR1 SGHRS, CDR2 YFSETQ. Here the CDR3 reads CASSLRGASSTF. The CDR3 nucleotides are TGCGCCAGCAGCTTAAGGGGCGCGAGTAGCACCTTC.

This clone was counted only a few times. This chain uses TRBV27 with TRBJ2-7; TRBD1 matches at 8 bases. Losses at the gene ends were 6 bases for V and 0 bases for J; bases not matched to a gene: 7. CDR1 MNHEY and CDR2 SMNVEV come from the germline V gene (reference sequence). The CDR3 has 15 residues. CDR3 coding DNA: TGTGCCAGCAGCCCCAGGACAGGGTACTCCTACGAGCAGTACTTC. It specifies CASSPRTGYSYEQYF.

CDR3 sequence (DNA): TGTGCTAGTGGTTTGGTCCCCGCTGAAGCTTTCTTT. Protein product: CASGLVPAEAFF. V usage is TRBV12-5 and J usage is TRBJ1-1; D is unresolved. The CDR3 is 12 residues long. V lost 0 bases and J lost 6, with 5 bases in between. Germline assignment: CDR1 LGHNT and CDR2 FRNRAP. Supplemented by reference TRBV12-5 and TRBJ1-1, the full variable domain reads DARVTQTPRHKVTEMGQEVTMRCQPILGHNTVFWYRQTMMQGLELLAYFRNRAPLDDSGMPKDRFSAEMPDATLATLKIQPSEPRDSAVYFCASGLVPAEAFFGQGTRLTVV.

The chain joins TRBV10-3 to TRBJ1-1, with TRBD1 as a possible D gene (5 bases). Germline V gene lookup returns CDR1 ENHRY and CDR2 SYGVKD. The CDR3 length is 14 residues. The ends were cut back, 0 bases at V and 1 base at J, with 6 bases in the middle. The CDR3 bases are TGTGCCATCAGTGAGTCCCAGGGGAACACTGAAGCTTTCTTT. Its translation: CAISESQGNTEAFF.

This clone was found once. V is TRBV28 and J is TRBJ1-5; D call uncertain. Looked up from germline, CDR1 is MDHEN and CDR2 is SYDVKM. The CDR3 has 14 amino acids. V was pared by 6 bases and J by 2 bases, with 11 bases between. DNA of the CDR3: TGTGCCAGCAGACTAGTTCGGGGCAATCAGCCCCAGCATTTT. Translating gives CASRLVRGNQPQHF. The full variable domain, in which reference TRBV28 and TRBJ1-5 provide the parts outside the CDR3, is DVKVTQSSRYLVKRTGEKVFLECVQDMDHENMFWYRQDPGLGLRLIYFSYDVKMKEKGDIPEGYSVSREKKERFSLILESASTNQTSMYLCASRLVRGNQPQHFGDGTRLSIL.

The chain links TRBV14 to TRBJ1-2; D ambiguous. This CDR3 has 13 amino acids. Trimming removed 1 base at V and 2 bases at J, with 5 bases between. Germline CDR1 is SGHDN and CDR2 is FVKESK. CDR3 in amino acids: CASSQGRNYGYTF. The CDR3 DNA reads TGTGCCAGCAGCCAAGGGCGGAACTATGGCTACACCTTC.

V and J are TRBV5-1 and TRBJ1-2, with TRBD1 matching 11 bases. Germline V gene data show CDR1 as SGHRS and CDR2 as YFSETQ. The CDR3 is 16 residues long. J lost 7 bases, V lost 4 bases, and 12 bases had no gene match. In DNA form, the CDR3 reads TGCGCCAGCAGCGAACCAACCGGGACAGGGGGTTTTGGCTACACCTTC. Translated: CASSEPTGTGGFGYTF.

V is TRBV14 and J is TRBJ2-3; 7 bases agree with TRBD2. V lost 1 base and J lost 4; bases outside the gene matches: 8. The CDR3 length is 16 residues. CDR1 SGHDN and CDR2 FVKESK come from the germline V gene. For the CDR3, the DNA is TGTGCCAGCAGCCAAGTCGGGTGGGAGGGTCCAGATACGCAGTATTTT. Residues: CASSQVGWEGPDTQYF.

The V call is TRBV7-9, the J call TRBJ2-7; TRBD2 agrees at 10 bases. J lost 4 bases, V lost 7 bases, and 4 bases had no gene match. This CDR3 region has 13 residues. CDR1 and CDR2 (germline): SEHNR, FQNEAQ (reference sequence). The CDR3 loop is CASTSTSGYEQYF. The DNA for the CDR3 is TGTGCCAGCACCTCGACTAGCGGGTACGAGCAGTACTTC. The full variable domain, its missing parts supplied by reference TRBV7-9 and TRBJ2-7, is DTGVSQNPRHKITKRGQNVTFRCDPISEHNRLYWYRQTLGQGPEFLTYFQNEAQLEKSRLLSDRFSAERPKGSFSTLEIQRTEQGDSAMYLCASTSTSGYEQYFGPGTRLTVT.

The chain couples TRBV19 to TRBJ1-1; D is uncertain. The germline V gene has CDR1 LNHDA and CDR2 SQIVND (reference sequence). CDR3 length: 12 residues. V was pared by 5 bases and J by 8 bases, with 12 bases between. The DNA of the CDR3 is TGTGCCAGTAGTCGTTATGTCACAGAAGCTTTCTTT. It codes for CASSRYVTEAFF.

The V gene is TRBV7-2, the J gene TRBJ2-7; possibly TRBD2 for D (5 bases). In germline, CDR1 is SGHTA, CDR2 FQGNSA. CDR3 length: 14 residues. V lost 5 bases and J 2 bases, leaving 13 bases between the germline ends. CDR3: CASSGAGGTYEQYF. The CDR3 bases are TGTGCCAGCAGCGGTGCGGGCGGCACCTACGAGCAGTACTTC.

The rearrangement links TRBV6-5 to TRBJ1-1; D unresolved. The CDR3 totals 11 residues. Germline CDR1 MNHEY, CDR2 SVGAGI. The V and J ends lost 6 bases and 8 bases respectively, with 10 bases between them. This CDR3 is CASRSRREAFF. The DNA for the CDR3 is TGTGCCAGCAGGTCCAGGCGCGAAGCTTTCTTT.

This chain joins TRBV6-2 or TRBV6-3 and TRBJ1-4, with D possibly being TRBD1 (6 bases). Germline V lookup: CDR1 MNHEY, CDR2 SVGEGT. This CDR3 region has 14 residues. Deletions cut 3 bases from V and 5 bases from J, with 10 bases between. The DNA for the CDR3 is TGTGCCAGCAGTTATCGGGGGGCGAATGAAAAACTGTTTTTT. This encodes CASSYRGANEKLFF.

The rearrangement uses TRBV11-1 and TRBJ1-1, with TRBD1 as a possible D gene (5 bases). CDR1 is SGHAT, CDR2 FQDESV, per germline (reference sequence). Deletions cut 1 base from V and 2 bases from J, with 11 bases between. The CDR3 has 15 residues. This chain's CDR3 is CASSLGPTANTEAFF. The CDR3 nucleotides are TGTGCCAGCAGCTTAGGCCCGACAGCCAACACTGAAGCTTTCTTT.

This chain uses TRBV7-9 with TRBJ2-5; 13 bases are a match to TRBD2. CDR1 is SEHNR and CDR2 is FQNEAQ in the germline V gene (reference sequence). The CDR3 has 19 amino acids. V lost 6 bases and J lost 2; bases outside the gene matches: 15. As DNA, the CDR3 is TGTGCCAGCAGTCGGACTAGCGGGGGCCATCTTAAAAAACAAGAGACCCAGTACTTC. Protein sequence: CASSRTSGGHLKKQETQYF.

This clone was seen many times. V gene TRBV27 combines with J gene TRBJ1-1, with D possibly being TRBD1 (5 bases). There are 15 residues in the CDR3. Germline loops: CDR1 MNHEY, CDR2 SMNVEV (reference sequence). V lost 2 bases and J lost 6, with 16 bases in between. The CDR3 DNA reads TGTGCCAGCAGTTTAAATGGGGGGGTCGGCGCTGAAGCTTTCTTT. Encoded protein: CASSLNGGVGAEAFF.

The rearrangement links TRBV28 to TRBJ2-1; no firm D call. Germline V gives CDR1 MDHEN, CDR2 SYDVKM. The CDR3 length is 16 residues. Trimming took off 6 bases at V and 2 bases at J, with 17 bases between the two ends. CDR3 loop: CASSPGGRGTYNEQFF. The CDR3 DNA reads as TGTGCCAGCAGCCCCGGCGGTAGAGGTACCTACAATGAGCAGTTCTTC. The full variable domain, in which reference TRBV28 and TRBJ2-1 provide the parts outside the CDR3, is DVKVTQSSRYLVKRTGEKVFLECVQDMDHENMFWYRQDPGLGLRLIYFSYDVKMKEKGDIPEGYSVSREKKERFSLILESASTNQTSMYLCASSPGGRGTYNEQFFGPGTRLTVL.

The chain couples TRBV3-1 (or the pseudogene TRBV3-2) to TRBJ2-3, with TRBD2 identical over 10 bases. Germline CDR1 reads LGHDT; CDR2 reads YNNKEL (reference sequence). V shed 4 bases and J 2 bases; nucleotides not matched to a gene: 6. CDR3 length: 16 residues. The CDR3, as DNA: TGTGCCAGCAGCCCACTAGCGGGGCGAGACACAGATACGCAGTATTTT. Amino acid sequence: CASSPLAGRDTDTQYF.

The gene calls are TRBV11-1 and TRBJ1-2, with D perhaps matching TRBD1 (6 bases). CDR1 is SGHAT, CDR2 FQDESV, per germline (reference sequence). The V and J ends lost 5 bases and 0 bases respectively, with 10 bases between them. CDR3 length: 14 residues. The CDR3 loop reads CASSPRGPNYGYTF. For the CDR3, the DNA is TGTGCCAGCAGCCCCAGGGGCCCTAACTATGGCTACACCTTC.

V and J are TRBV7-2 and TRBJ1-2, with D unclear. Trimming stripped 3 bases from V and 6 bases from J, with 11 bases between. The CDR3 length is 13 residues. Germline CDR1 and CDR2: SGHTA and FQGNSA. In DNA, the CDR3 is TGTGCCAGCAGCTTCTGGGCCGGCCATGGCTACACCTTC. This translates into CASSFWAGHGYTF.

A note on this clone: This specimen includes other DNA sequences encoding the same CDR3. This chain links TRBV20-1 with TRBJ1-4; tentative D call: TRBD1 (6 bases). V was trimmed by 3 bases and J by 8 bases, leaving 10 bases between them. The germline V gene encodes CDR1 DFQATT and CDR2 SNEGSKA (reference sequence). There are 12 residues in the CDR3. The CDR3 DNA sequence: TGCAGTGCTAGTGGGGGGCGGGAAAAACTGTTTTTT. Protein sequence: CSASGGREKLFF.

The genes are TRBV5-1 and TRBJ2-1, with D unresolved. From germline, CDR1 is SGHRS and CDR2 YFSETQ. The CDR3 has 13 amino acids. Trimming stripped 4 bases from V and 8 bases from J, with 13 bases between. The CDR3 DNA sequence: TGCGCCAGCAGCCCCCGCGGCTGGGATGAGCAGTTCTTC. Translating it yields CASSPRGWDEQFF.

The rearrangement uses TRBV10-3 and TRBJ1-1, with D unresolved. CDR1 and CDR2 (germline): ENHRY, SYGVKD. The CDR3 contains 14 residues. V was clipped by 5 bases and J by 5 bases, with 15 bases between them. CDR3 in DNA: TGTGCCATCAGTCCCGGTATTTTTGGTACTGAAGCTTTCTTT. Its protein product is CAISPGIFGTEAFF.

This clone was counted once. The V and J genes are TRBV6-2 or TRBV6-3 and TRBJ2-5; 9 bases align to TRBD1. CDR1 is MNHEY, CDR2 SVGEGT, per germline. The junction had 15 bases not matched to a gene; V was cut back by 2 bases and J by 5 bases. The CDR3 totals 18 residues. The CDR3 DNA reads as TGTGCCAGCAGTTACCCTAACCCCCGGACAGGGGAGAGGGAGACCCAGTACTTC. Translation: CASSYPNPRTGERETQYF.